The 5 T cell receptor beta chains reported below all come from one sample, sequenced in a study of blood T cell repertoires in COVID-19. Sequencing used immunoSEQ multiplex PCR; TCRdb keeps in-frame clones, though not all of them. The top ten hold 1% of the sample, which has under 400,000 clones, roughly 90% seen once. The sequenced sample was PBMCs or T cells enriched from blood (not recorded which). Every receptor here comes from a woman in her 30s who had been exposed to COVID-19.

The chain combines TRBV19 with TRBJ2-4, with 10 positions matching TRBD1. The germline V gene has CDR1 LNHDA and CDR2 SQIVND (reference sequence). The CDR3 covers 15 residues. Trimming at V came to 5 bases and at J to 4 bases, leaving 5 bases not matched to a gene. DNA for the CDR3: TGTGCCAGTAGTCGACAGGGGGCTGGGAAAAACATTCAGTACTTC. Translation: CASSRQGAGKNIQYF.

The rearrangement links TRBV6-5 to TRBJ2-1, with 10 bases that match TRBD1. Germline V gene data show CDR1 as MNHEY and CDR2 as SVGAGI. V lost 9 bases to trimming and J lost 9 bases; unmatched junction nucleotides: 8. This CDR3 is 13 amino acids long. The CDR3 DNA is TGTGCCAGTTTTCCGGGACAGGGGAGTGAGCAGTTCTTC. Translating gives CASFPGQGSEQFF.

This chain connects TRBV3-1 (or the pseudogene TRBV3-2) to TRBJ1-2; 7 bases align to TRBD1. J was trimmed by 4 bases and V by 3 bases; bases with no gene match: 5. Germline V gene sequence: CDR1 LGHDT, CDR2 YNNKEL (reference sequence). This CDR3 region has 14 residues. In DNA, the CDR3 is TGTGCCAGCAGCCATAGACAGGGTGGCTATGGCTACACCTTC. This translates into CASSHRQGGYGYTF.

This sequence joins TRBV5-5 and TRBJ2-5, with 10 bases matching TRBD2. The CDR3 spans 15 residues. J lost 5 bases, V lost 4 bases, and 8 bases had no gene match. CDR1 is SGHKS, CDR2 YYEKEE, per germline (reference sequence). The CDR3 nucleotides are TGTGCCAGCAGCCCTGGAGTAGCGGGAGGTGAGACCCAGTACTTC. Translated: CASSPGVAGGETQYF.

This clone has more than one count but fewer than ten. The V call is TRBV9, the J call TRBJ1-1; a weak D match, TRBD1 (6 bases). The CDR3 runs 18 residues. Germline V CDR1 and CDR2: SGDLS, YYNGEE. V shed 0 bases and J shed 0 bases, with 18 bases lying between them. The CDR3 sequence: CASSVAPAWTEMNTEAFF. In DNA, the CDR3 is TGTGCCAGCAGCGTAGCCCCCGCCTGGACAGAGATGAACACTGAAGCTTTCTTT.